The clone carrying this TCR beta chain was recorded at least ten times. Its antigen is still unknown. The data originate from a study of early T cells in non-severe SARS-CoV-2 infection. Study as a whole: Alpha and beta chains were unpaired, from unsorted whole-blood bulk RNA.

Study results and limitations: The study's VDJdb matching favored anti-spike CD8 responses and missed private and CD4 specificities.

Via MiXCR, TCRdb re-called the 5' RACE reads, giving one row per CDR3 protein. The sample has tens of thousands of distinct CDR3 sequences, around 5.4% seen once. V lost 6 bases and J 1 base, leaving 17 bases between the germline ends. Looked up from germline, CDR1 is MRHNA and CDR2 is SNTAGT. The CDR3 runs to 16 residues. Source material: whole blood. This receptor was taken from an adult who was a healthcare worker with PCR-confirmed SARS-CoV-2 infection or an uninfected control (not recorded which). The chain is built from TRBV6-4 and TRBJ2-3, with a weak D call TRBD2 (7 bases). The CDR3 loop reads CASSPGLEGGTDTQYF. The DNA for the CDR3 is TGTGCCAGCAGCCCTGGACTAGAGGGGGGCACAGATACGCAGTATTTT.